Described below is a single T cell receptor (beta chain) sequence and its context. Its specificity is unknown. PCR involved 60 Vbeta and 13 Jbeta primers. Only in-frame clones appear in the TCRdb table, and some are missing; sequencing was by immunoSEQ multiplex PCR. The sample features around 70,000 clones, with 3.8% in its top ten. The source of the sample is a study of cytomegalovirus exposure and HLA in healthy donors. Findings and limits, study-wide: Analyses of presence and absence presupposed an approximately uniform sequencing depth across donors.

There are 14 residues in the CDR3. Germline lookup yields CDR1 LGHNA and CDR2 YNFKEQ. Trimming stripped 6 bases from V and 4 bases from J, with 13 bases between. This TCR was sampled from a female donor in good health and CMV-seropositive. This chain connects TRBV4-2 to TRBJ2-1; tentatively, D is TRBD2 (5 bases). Sequenced input: PBMCs. CDR3 residues: CASRDRGAYNEQFF. CDR3 nucleotides: TGTGCCAGCAGGGATCGGGGAGCTTACAATGAGCAGTTCTTC.